Listed below are T cell receptor beta chains from one sample, sequenced in a study of blood T cells in healthy people across ages. TCRdb re-derived calls from the 5' RACE reads in MiXCR, one entry per CDR3 protein. Among 1.5 million to 2 million distinct CDR3 sequences, around half were seen once, and the ten largest hold approximately 2.1%. Specimen: blood. The receptors shown here come from a woman aged 40 to 50 in good health. Both conserved end residues are part of each CDR3. The order of the fields is J gene, D gene, clone size, V gene, CDR3 protein, CDR3 DNA. A D gene is named only where the DNA matches it firmly. Clone size appears in some rows only: once, few, many, or a class for an expanded clone.

>TRBJ2-5|-|-|TRBV9
CASSIADETQYF
TGTGCCAGCAGCATAGCAGACGAGACCCAGTACTTC
>TRBJ1-4|TRBD1|-|TRBV12-3/TRBV12-4
CASNFPGQPEEKLFF
TGTGCCAGCAACTTTCCGGGACAGCCAGAGGAAAAACTGTTTTTT
>TRBJ2-5|TRBD2|-|TRBV9
CASSVGSSGGQETQYF
TGTGCCAGCAGCGTAGGTTCTAGCGGGGGTCAAGAGACCCAGTACTTC
>TRBJ2-6|TRBD2|-|TRBV12-5
CASGSLPDSGVYSGANVLTF
TGTGCTAGTGGTTCCCTCCCGGATAGCGGGGTTTACTCTGGGGCCAACGTCCTGACTTTC
>TRBJ2-7|TRBD1|few|TRBV12-3/TRBV12-4
CASSPHRGSGYEQYF
TGTGCCAGCAGCCCCCACAGGGGCTCGGGCTACGAGCAGTACTTC
>TRBJ2-1|-|-|TRBV6-5
CASSYGGGGYNEQFF
TGTGCCAGCAGTTACGGAGGGGGCGGGTACAATGAGCAGTTCTTC
>TRBJ2-5|-|-|TRBV6-1
CASSEGQHPLETQYF
TGTGCCAGCAGTGAAGGGCAGCACCCCCTGGAGACCCAGTACTTC
>TRBJ1-4|-|-|TRBV20-1
CSANGFKGEKLFF
TGCAGTGCTAACGGATTTAAAGGTGAAAAACTGTTTTTT
>TRBJ2-1|TRBD1|-|TRBV28
CASSPRTGRQFF
TGTGCCAGCAGTCCCCGGACAGGGCGGCAGTTCTTC
>TRBJ2-7|TRBD2|few|TRBV5-1
CASSSAQRGGSYEQYF
TGCGCCAGCAGTTCGGCTCAGCGGGGAGGGTCATACGAGCAGTACTTC
>TRBJ1-2|-|few|TRBV27
CAIRWTRVYGYTF
TGTGCCATCCGATGGACACGCGTATATGGCTACACCTTC
>TRBJ2-7|-|-|TRBV4-2
CACSQEAGVTYEQYF
TGTGCCTGCAGCCAGGAGGCAGGAGTAACCTACGAGCAGTACTTC
>TRBJ2-7|-|-|TRBV11-2
CASSSGPTCEQYF
TGTGCCAGCAGCTCGGGCCCAACCTGCGAGCAGTACTTC
>TRBJ1-4|-|-|TRBV6-4
CTSSPTGTSNEKLFF
TGTACCAGCAGCCCGACCGGGACCAGTAATGAAAAACTGTTTTTT
>TRBJ2-7|TRBD1|few|TRBV7-2
CASSPRGYRGYEQYF
TGTGCCAGCAGCCCGAGGGGGTACAGGGGCTACGAGCAGTACTTC
>TRBJ2-4|TRBD1|-|TRBV5-1
CASSLIRGRENIQYF
TGCGCCAGCAGCTTGATAAGGGGGCGGGAAAACATTCAGTACTTC
>TRBJ1-6|-|-|TRBV4-1
CASSQTGPRPSPLHF
TGCGCCAGCAGCCAAACCGGGCCTCGGCCCTCACCCCTCCACTTT
>TRBJ2-7|-|-|TRBV6-5
CASRITQAAYEQYF
TGTGCCAGCAGAATTACGCAAGCCGCCTACGAGCAGTACTTC
>TRBJ2-3|-|-|TRBV20-1
CSATGKAGTTTDTQYF
TGCAGTGCTACCGGTAAAGCGGGGACAACCACAGATACGCAGTATTTT